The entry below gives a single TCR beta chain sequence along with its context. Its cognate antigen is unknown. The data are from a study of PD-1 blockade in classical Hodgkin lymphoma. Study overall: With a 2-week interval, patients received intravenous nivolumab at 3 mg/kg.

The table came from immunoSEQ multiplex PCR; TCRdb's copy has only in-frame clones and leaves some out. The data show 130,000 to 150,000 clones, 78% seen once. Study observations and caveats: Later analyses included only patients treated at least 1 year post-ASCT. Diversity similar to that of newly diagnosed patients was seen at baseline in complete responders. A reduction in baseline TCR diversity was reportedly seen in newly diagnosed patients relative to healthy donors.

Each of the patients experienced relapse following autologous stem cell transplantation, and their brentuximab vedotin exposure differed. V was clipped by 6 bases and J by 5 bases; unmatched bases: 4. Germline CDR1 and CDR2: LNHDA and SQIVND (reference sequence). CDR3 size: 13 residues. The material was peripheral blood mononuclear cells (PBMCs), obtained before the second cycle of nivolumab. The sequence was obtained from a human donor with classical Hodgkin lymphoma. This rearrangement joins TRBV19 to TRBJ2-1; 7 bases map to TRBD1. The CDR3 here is CASSRQGNNEQFF. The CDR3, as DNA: TGTGCCAGTAGCAGACAGGGTAACAATGAGCAGTTCTTC.